This TCR beta chain was sequenced during a study of control samples from healthy donors and cancer patients. Sequencing used immunoSEQ multiplex PCR; TCRdb keeps in-frame clones, though not all of them. This repertoire shows approximately 84,000 clones, roughly 82% found once; its top ten account for around a tenth. J was trimmed by 4 bases and V by 4 bases; bases with no gene match: 6. Germline CDR1 SGHRS, CDR2 YFSETQ. The CDR3 is made up of 14 amino acids. The sequenced sample was blood. This sequence joins TRBV5-1 and TRBJ1-1, with 8 bases matching TRBD1. This clonotype originated in a woman between 55 and 75 years old in good health. CDR3: CASSSQGAGTEAFF. The CDR3 DNA follows: TGCGCCAGCAGCAGTCAGGGGGCCGGCACTGAAGCTTTCTTT.